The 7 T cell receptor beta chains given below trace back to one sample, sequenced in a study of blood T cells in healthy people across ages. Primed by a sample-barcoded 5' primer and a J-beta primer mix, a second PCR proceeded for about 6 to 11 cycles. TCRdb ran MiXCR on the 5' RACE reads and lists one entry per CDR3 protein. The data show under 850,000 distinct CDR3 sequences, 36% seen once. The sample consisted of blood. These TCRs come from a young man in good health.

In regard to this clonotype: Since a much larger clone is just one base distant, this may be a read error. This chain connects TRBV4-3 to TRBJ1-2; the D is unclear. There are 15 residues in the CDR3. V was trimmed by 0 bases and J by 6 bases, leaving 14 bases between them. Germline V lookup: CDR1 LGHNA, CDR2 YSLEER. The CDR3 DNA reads TGCGCCAGCAGCCAAGACCTTGTGACAAGCCATGGCTACACCTTC. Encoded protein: CASSQDLVTSHGYTF.

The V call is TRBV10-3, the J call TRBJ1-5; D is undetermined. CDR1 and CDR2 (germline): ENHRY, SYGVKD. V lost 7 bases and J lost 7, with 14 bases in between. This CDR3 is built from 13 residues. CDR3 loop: CAITSGPGQPQHF. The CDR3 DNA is TGTGCCATCACGTCAGGCCCGGGGCAGCCCCAGCATTTT.

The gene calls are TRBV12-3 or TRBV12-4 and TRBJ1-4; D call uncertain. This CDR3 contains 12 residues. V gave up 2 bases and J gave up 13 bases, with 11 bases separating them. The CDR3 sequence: CASSLRNTALFF. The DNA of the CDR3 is TGTGCCAGCAGTTTACGTAACACAGCACTGTTTTTT.

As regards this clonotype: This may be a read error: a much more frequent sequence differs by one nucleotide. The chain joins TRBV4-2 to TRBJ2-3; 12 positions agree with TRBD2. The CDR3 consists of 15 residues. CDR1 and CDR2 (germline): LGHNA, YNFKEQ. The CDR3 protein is CAGSQTSGGPDTQYF. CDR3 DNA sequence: TGTGCCGGCAGCCAGACTAGCGGGGGCCCAGATACGCAGTATTTT.

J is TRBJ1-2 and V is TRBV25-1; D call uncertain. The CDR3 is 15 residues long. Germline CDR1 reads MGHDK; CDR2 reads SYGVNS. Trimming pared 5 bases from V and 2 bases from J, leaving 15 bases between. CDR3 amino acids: CASSPVEVLNYGYTF. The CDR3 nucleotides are TGTGCCAGCAGTCCCGTGGAGGTGCTGAACTATGGCTACACCTTC.

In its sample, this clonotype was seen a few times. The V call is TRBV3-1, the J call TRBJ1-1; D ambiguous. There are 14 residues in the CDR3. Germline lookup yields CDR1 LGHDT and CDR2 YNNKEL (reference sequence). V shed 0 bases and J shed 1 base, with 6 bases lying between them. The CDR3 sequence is CASSQEVGNTEAFF. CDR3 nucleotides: TGTGCCAGCAGCCAAGAGGTGGGGAACACTGAAGCTTTCTTT.

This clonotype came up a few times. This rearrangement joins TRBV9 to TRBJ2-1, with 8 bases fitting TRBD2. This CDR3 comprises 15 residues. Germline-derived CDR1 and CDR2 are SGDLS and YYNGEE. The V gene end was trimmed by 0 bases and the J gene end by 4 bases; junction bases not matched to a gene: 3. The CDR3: CASSVDGGGYNEQFF. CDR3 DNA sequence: TGTGCCAGCAGCGTAGATGGCGGGGGGTACAATGAGCAGTTCTTC.